These 7 T cell receptor beta chains were all obtained from the same sample, sequenced in a study of sequential checkpoint blockade in melanoma (dated by TCRdb to about 2019). Library creation used the immunoSEQ multiplex PCR assay. TCRdb stores this immuneACCESS table with in-frame sequences only. Part of the clones is absent; in the studies checked, under half of the shortfall reflects unresolved V genes, and no reason is known for the rest. This sample is represented by 25,000 to 30,000 clones; around 80% of them were singletons. Together, the top ten hold about 15% of the sample. This specimen's treatment or condition label, interpreted: randomized to nivolumab then ipilimumab (arm A) or the reverse (arm B). The sequencing here drew on CD8+ T cells sorted from blood (inferred from file names), taken from a patient given nivolumab and ipilimumab in sequence. Source of these receptors: a human donor with melanoma.

The chain employs TRBV2 and TRBJ2-3, with 10 positions matching TRBD2. CDR3 length: 13 amino acids. Germline-derived CDR1 and CDR2 are SNHLY and FYNNEI. Losses at the gene ends were 7 bases for V and 11 bases for J; bases not matched to a gene: 9. The chain's CDR3 is CASKERGGRGQYF. In DNA form, the CDR3 reads TGTGCCAGCAAGGAGCGGGGGGGCCGCGGGCAGTATTTT. Supplemented by reference TRBV2 and TRBJ2-3, the full variable domain reads EPEVTQTPSHQVTQMGQEVILRCVPISNHLYFYWYRQILGQKVEFLVSFYNNEISEKSEIFDDQFSVERPDGSNFTLKIRSTKLEDSAMYFCASKERGGRGQYFGPGTRLTVL.

This rearrangement joins TRBV6-5 to TRBJ2-4; TRBD1 matches at 9 bases. The CDR3 is 12 amino acids. In germline, CDR1 is MNHEY, CDR2 SVGAGI. V lost 7 bases to trimming and J lost 7 bases; unmatched junction nucleotides: 2. This CDR3 is CASIGTGNIQYF. In DNA, the CDR3 is TGTGCCAGCATAGGGACAGGGAACATTCAGTACTTC.

This sequence joins TRBV7-3 and TRBJ2-3; weak D call: TRBD2 (6 bases). Germline-derived CDR1 and CDR2 are SGHTA and FQGTGA. V shed 1 base and J shed 0 bases, with 11 bases lying between them. The CDR3 extends over 16 amino acids. CDR3 sequence reads: CASSLNGGASTDTQYF. CDR3 in DNA: TGTGCCAGCAGCTTAAATGGCGGGGCTAGCACAGATACGCAGTATTTT.

J is TRBJ1-1 and V is TRBV19; D might be TRBD1 (5 bases). V was cut by 1 base and J by 5 bases, with 11 bases left in between. The CDR3 spans 14 residues. CDR1 LNHDA and CDR2 SQIVND come from the germline V gene (reference sequence). CDR3 nucleotides: TGTGCCAGTAGTATAGGTGGGGCTGGAACTGAAGCTTTCTTT. Encoded protein: CASSIGGAGTEAFF.

The chain combines TRBV7-4 with TRBJ1-4, with D hard to call. CDR3 length equals 15 residues. V dropped 4 bases and J dropped 0 bases, with 9 bases sitting between them. CDR1 and CDR2 from the germline V gene are SGHVT and SQSDAQ. The CDR3 spells CASSWSRATNEKLFF. The CDR3 nucleotides are TGTGCCAGCAGCTGGTCCCGGGCAACTAATGAAAAACTGTTTTTT.

In nucleotides, the CDR3 is TGTGCCGGCTCAGGGCCAATGAACACTGAAGCTTTCTTT. Amino acids: CAGSGPMNTEAFF. This chain joins TRBV2 and TRBJ1-1, with D perhaps TRBD1 (5 bases). CDR3 length: 13 amino acids. V lost 11 bases and J 0 bases, leaving 13 bases between the germline ends. Germline CDR1 and CDR2: SNHLY and FYNNEI.

The rearrangement uses TRBV30 and TRBJ2-3; TRBD2 aligns across 16 bases. The CDR3 has 18 amino acids. Germline V CDR1 and CDR2: GTSNPN, SVGIG (reference sequence). Trimming removed 3 bases from V and 2 bases from J; junction bases left unmatched: 8. The CDR3 loop is CAWSPGLAGGKNTDTQYF. The CDR3 DNA sequence: TGTGCCTGGAGCCCGGGACTAGCGGGAGGGAAAAACACAGATACGCAGTATTTT.